Listed here is a single TCR beta chain. Everyone who took part was roughly 18 to 100 years old, and they came from 24 US areas. Donors of Cohort 3 who recovered were those that had two negative PCRs, clearance, or symptom resolution. CDR3 length: 13 amino acids. V dropped 5 bases and J dropped 2 bases, with 9 bases sitting between them. The germline V gene has CDR1 SGHAT and CDR2 FQNNGV. This sample stems from a study of blood T cell repertoires in COVID-19. Overall study context: The study drew acute and convalescent COVID-19 samples from the United States, Italy and Spain. From T cells, B-cell-depleted T cells, or PBMCs came the material, which was cDNA or gDNA.

Only in-frame clones appear in the TCRdb table, and some are missing; sequencing was by immunoSEQ multiplex PCR. In the table there are hundreds of thousands of clones, around 89% of which are singletons. This chain joins TRBV11-2 and TRBJ1-2; the D is unclear. Material for sequencing was PBMCs or T cells enriched from blood (not recorded which). This clonotype was sampled from a man aged 25 to 40 who had recovered from COVID-19. The CDR3 region has the DNA TGTGCCAGCAGCCCTACCGGGAACTATGGCTACACCTTC. Translated: CASSPTGNYGYTF.